The 25 T cell receptor beta chains given below trace back to one sample, sequenced in a study of T cell responses to AZD1222 COVID-19 vaccine. Measured with immunoSEQ multiplex PCR; TCRdb has only the in-frame clones, and not every one. The data show about 84,000 clones, with approximately 85% seen just once and 8.5% to 12% held by the top ten. The source material was peripheral blood, sampled 28 days after the second AZD1222 dose. These receptors originate from an adult who received the AZD1222 COVID-19 vaccine.

The chain has TRBV4-2 and TRBJ2-3; D possibly corresponds to TRBD1 (6 bases). Germline V CDR1 and CDR2: LGHNA, YNFKEQ. The V and J ends lost 0 bases and 3 bases respectively, with 10 bases between them. CDR3 length: 15 amino acids. The CDR3 loop reads CASSQDFRGTDTQYF. CDR3 in DNA: TGTGCCAGCAGCCAAGATTTCAGGGGAACAGATACGCAGTATTTT.

The chain uses TRBV5-6 and TRBJ2-7; possibly TRBD2 for D (5 bases). Germline CDR1 reads SGHDT; CDR2 reads YYEEEE. CDR3 size: 14 residues. The ends were cut back, 4 bases at V and 3 bases at J, with 14 bases in the middle. CDR3 region: CASSGSSPNYEQYF. In DNA, the CDR3 is TGTGCCAGCAGCGGGAGTTCTCCCAACTACGAGCAGTACTTC.

The rearrangement uses TRBV30 and TRBJ1-5; D may be TRBD1 (6 bases). CDR1 and CDR2 (germline): GTSNPN, SVGIG (reference sequence). V dropped 2 bases and J dropped 6 bases, with 17 bases sitting between them. The CDR3 is 15 amino acids. The CDR3 DNA is TGTGCCTGGAGTAAGGGGGGAGGGTTTAGTCAGCCCCAGCATTTT. Encoded protein: CAWSKGGGFSQPQHF. The variable domain in full, with the rest retrieved from reference TRBV30 and TRBJ1-5, is SQTIHQWPATLVQPVGSPLSLECTVEGTSNPNLYWYRQAAGRGLQLLFYSVGIGQISSEVPQNLSASRPQDRQFILSSKKLLLSDSGFYLCAWSKGGGFSQPQHFGDGTRLSIL.

This clone has just one count. The J gene is TRBJ2-3, the V gene TRBV28; D perhaps matches TRBD1 (6 bases). Trimming removed 6 bases at V and 7 bases at J, with 17 bases between. Germline CDR1 is MDHEN and CDR2 is SYDVKM. The CDR3 consists of 14 residues. The CDR3 DNA is TGTGCCAGCAGCCCGGGACAAGAGGGATATACGCAGTATTTT. Its translation is CASSPGQEGYTQYF.

This clone was seen a single time. The chain combines TRBV19 with TRBJ1-5, with a possible D match to TRBD1 (5 bases). Per the germline V gene, CDR1 is LNHDA and CDR2 is SQIVND (reference sequence). V lost 8 bases to trimming and J lost 0 bases, with 14 bases between them. The CDR3 sequence is 15 residues long. CDR3 amino acids: CASSGHPYSNQPQHF. The CDR3 nucleotides are TGTGCCAGTTCCGGACATCCCTATAGCAATCAGCCCCAGCATTTT. The variable domain in full, completed from reference TRBV19 and TRBJ1-5, reads DGGITQSPKYLFRKEGQNVTLSCEQNLNHDAMYWYRQDPGQGLRLIYYSQIVNDFQKGDIAEGYSVSREKKESFPLTVTSAQKNPTAFYLCASSGHPYSNQPQHFGDGTRLSIL.

The chain recombines TRBV5-6 with TRBJ1-6; maybe TRBD1 (5 bases). The V gene's germline CDR1 is SGHDT and CDR2 YYEEEE. Deletions cut 3 bases from V and 4 bases from J, with 14 bases between. The CDR3 runs 16 residues. The CDR3 loop is CASSYTGTAYNSPLHF. CDR3 DNA sequence: TGTGCCAGCAGCTACACCGGGACTGCATATAATTCACCCCTCCACTTT.

The V gene is TRBV3-1 (or the pseudogene TRBV3-2), the J gene TRBJ2-1; D is undetermined. Germline CDR1 and CDR2: LGHDT and YNNKEL (reference sequence). Trimming left V 1 base short and J 7 bases short, with 5 bases between. The CDR3 loop spans 12 amino acids. This CDR3 reads CASSQVGNEQFF. In DNA form, the CDR3 reads TGTGCCAGCAGCCAAGTAGGGAATGAGCAGTTCTTC.

In this sample, this clone turned up once. The J gene is TRBJ2-5, the V gene TRBV28; D may be TRBD1 (5 bases). This CDR3 contains 15 residues. Germline V gene data show CDR1 as MDHEN and CDR2 as SYDVKM. Trimming pared 5 bases from V and 1 base from J, leaving 14 bases between. For the CDR3, the DNA is TGTGCCAGCAGTCCACGCAGGGTTTCCCAAGAGACCCAGTACTTC. This sequence encodes CASSPRRVSQETQYF.

This clone was recorded a few times. This CDR3 reads CASSPLGTGYTEAFF. The CDR3 DNA follows: TGTGCCAGCTCACCACTCGGGACAGGGTACACTGAAGCTTTCTTT. This sequence joins TRBV18 and TRBJ1-1; 9 bases agree with TRBD1. CDR3 length: 15 residues. Germline CDR1 reads KGHSH; CDR2 reads LQKENI. V lost 1 base, J lost 3 bases, and 3 bases stayed unmatched. The variable domain in full, completed from reference TRBV18 and TRBJ1-1, reads NAGVMQNPRHLVRRRGQEARLRCSPMKGHSHVYWYRQLPEEGLKFMVYLQKENIIDESGMPKERFSAEFPKEGPSILRIQQVVRGDSAAYFCASSPLGTGYTEAFFGQGTRLTVV.

This clone is medium-sized. V gene TRBV27 combines with J gene TRBJ1-6; TRBD1 aligns across 8 bases. Germline loops: CDR1 MNHEY, CDR2 SMNVEV (reference sequence). V lost 5 bases, J lost 11 bases, and 8 bases stayed unmatched. This CDR3 region has 14 residues. The chain's CDR3 is CASSPSTGVAPLHF. The CDR3 nucleotides are TGTGCCAGCAGTCCGTCGACAGGGGTCGCACCCCTCCACTTT.

This chain links TRBV30 with TRBJ1-2, with a tentative D call TRBD1 (6 bases). The ends were cut back, 3 bases at V and 1 base at J, with 15 bases in the middle. Germline V lookup: CDR1 GTSNPN, CDR2 SVGIG (reference sequence). CDR3 length: 15 residues. The CDR3 loop is CAWSRWNRDNYGYTF. The DNA for the CDR3 is TGTGCCTGGAGCAGATGGAACAGGGATAACTATGGCTACACCTTC. The full variable domain, its missing parts supplied by reference TRBV30 and TRBJ1-2, is SQTIHQWPATLVQPVGSPLSLECTVEGTSNPNLYWYRQAAGRGLQLLFYSVGIGQISSEVPQNLSASRPQDRQFILSSKKLLLSDSGFYLCAWSRWNRDNYGYTFGSGTRLTVV.

The V gene is TRBV24-1, the J gene TRBJ2-2, with TRBD1 identical over 8 bases. This CDR3 has 16 residues. CDR1 and CDR2 from the germline V gene are KGHDR and SFDVKD. Trimming cost V 4 bases and J 7 bases; bases outside gene matches: 10. CDR3 in amino acids: CATSDPGQGEGGELFF. Here the CDR3 DNA reads TGTGCCACCAGTGACCCCGGACAGGGCGAGGGCGGGGAGCTGTTTTTT.

The CDR3 DNA reads as TGTGCCATCAGTGAGAGCGGGACAAACAATGAGCAGTTCTTC. It translates to CAISESGTNNEQFF. The V and J genes are TRBV10-3 and TRBJ2-1; tentative D call: TRBD2 (7 bases). The germline V gene encodes CDR1 ENHRY and CDR2 SYGVKD. The germline V and J ends were trimmed by 2 bases and 5 bases, with 10 bases remaining between them. The CDR3 loop spans 14 amino acids.

The rearrangement joins TRBV11-2 to TRBJ2-1, with D perhaps matching TRBD2 (6 bases). V was pared by 1 base and J by 1 base, with 17 bases between. Per germline, CDR1 SGHAT and CDR2 FQNNGV. CDR3 length equals 18 residues. The CDR3 here is CASSLGSGLTNSYNEQFF. CDR3 in DNA: TGTGCCAGCAGCTTAGGCTCCGGACTAACCAATTCCTACAATGAGCAGTTCTTC.

The chain uses TRBV6-5 and TRBJ1-2; a possible D gene is TRBD1 (5 bases). This CDR3 comprises 14 residues. Trimming stripped 5 bases from V and 7 bases from J, with 17 bases between. Germline V gene sequence: CDR1 MNHEY, CDR2 SVGAGI. Here the CDR3 reads CASSRGQTGRGYTF. The CDR3 bases are TGTGCCAGCAGTAGGGGCCAAACGGGCCGTGGCTACACCTTC.

The J gene is TRBJ1-5, the V gene TRBV18, with TRBD1 matching over 7 bases. Germline-derived CDR1 and CDR2 are KGHSH and LQKENI. The CDR3 spans 13 residues. The junction had 4 bases not matched to a gene; V was cut back by 4 bases and J by 7 bases. The CDR3 is CASSLDRDQPQHF. CDR3 DNA: TGTGCCAGCTCACTCGACAGGGACCAGCCCCAGCATTTT.

This chain uses TRBV7-3 with TRBJ2-3, with 8 positions matching TRBD1. This CDR3 is 15 amino acids long. The trim removed 4 bases at V and 1 base at J, leaving 4 bases unmatched. Germline V gene sequence: CDR1 SGHTA, CDR2 FQGTGA. CDR3 DNA: TGTGCCAGCAGCTCCACAGGGGGACGCACAGATACGCAGTATTTT. Its translation is CASSSTGGRTDTQYF.

This chain uses TRBV28 with TRBJ2-1; D remains unclear. CDR3 size: 11 residues. Deletions cut 4 bases from V and 7 bases from J, with 5 bases between. The germline V gene has CDR1 MDHEN and CDR2 SYDVKM. The CDR3 coding sequence is TGTGCCAGCAGTTACAGTAATGAGCAGTTCTTC. It codes for CASSYSNEQFF.

The chain couples TRBV7-2 to TRBJ2-1, with D tentatively TRBD1 or TRBD2 (6 bases each). CDR1 and CDR2 (germline): SGHTA, FQGNSA. The CDR3 is 13 residues long. V lost 4 bases, J lost 6 bases, and 10 bases lay in between. The CDR3 nucleotides read TGTGCCAGCAGCTGGGGGGCCAGCAATGAGCAGTTCTTC. It encodes CASSWGASNEQFF. Full variable domain (remainder filled in from reference TRBV7-2 and TRBJ2-1): GAGVSQSPSNKVTEKGKDVELRCDPISGHTALYWYRQSLGQGLEFLIYFQGNSAPDKSGLPSDRFSAERTGGSVSTLTIQRTQQEDSAVYLCASSWGASNEQFFGPGTRLTVL.

In this sample, this clone turned up a few times. Other nucleotide sequences from this sample produce the same CDR3. The J gene is TRBJ1-2, the V gene TRBV7-2, with D uncertain. V was trimmed by 0 bases and J by 7 bases, leaving 9 bases between them. The CDR3 extends over 13 amino acids. The germline V gene has CDR1 SGHTA and CDR2 FQGNSA. CDR3 in DNA: TGTGCCAGCAGCTTAGCTGGGAGCGGTGGCTACACCTTC. As protein: CASSLAGSGGYTF.

The V and J genes are TRBV7-8 and TRBJ2-3; 13 bases fit TRBD2. The CDR3 sequence is 16 residues long. V shed 5 bases, J shed 6 bases, and the junction held 8 bases outside the gene matches. In germline, CDR1 is SGHVS, CDR2 FQNEAQ. CDR3 amino acids: CASSGRTSGGIDTQYF. The CDR3 nucleotides are TGTGCCAGCAGCGGAAGGACTAGCGGGGGTATTGATACGCAGTATTTT.

The chain employs TRBV5-1 and TRBJ2-1, with 11 bases identical to TRBD2. Per the germline V gene, CDR1 is SGHRS and CDR2 is YFSETQ. V gave up 3 bases and J gave up 8 bases; unmatched junction bases: 10. This CDR3 comprises 16 residues. The CDR3 DNA reads TGCGCCAGCAGCTCAAATAGCGGGGGGGCATTAGATGAGCAGTTCTTC. Its translation is CASSSNSGGALDEQFF.

This sequence joins TRBV28 and TRBJ2-7; unclear D gene. The germline CDR1 and CDR2 sequences are MDHEN and SYDVKM. V lost 4 bases and J 1 base, leaving 14 bases between the germline ends. The CDR3 has 15 amino acids. The CDR3 DNA is TGTGCCAGCAGTTACCTCCGACGGGCGTCCTACGAGCAGTACTTC. Amino acids: CASSYLRRASYEQYF.

The chain carries TRBV11-3 and TRBJ2-1, with D maybe TRBD1 (6 bases). Trimming took off 1 base at V and 9 bases at J, with 10 bases between the two ends. CDR1 SGHNT and CDR2 YENEEA come from the germline V gene. This CDR3 is 13 amino acids long. The chain's CDR3 is CASSLGVGAEQFF. The CDR3 coding sequence is TGTGCCAGCAGCTTAGGAGTGGGGGCTGAGCAGTTCTTC.

J is TRBJ2-7 and V is TRBV19; tentative D call: TRBD1 (5 bases). This CDR3 comprises 14 residues. Trimming shortened V by 6 bases and J by 2 bases, and 14 bases separated the two germline ends. Germline V CDR1 and CDR2: LNHDA, SQIVND (reference sequence). The CDR3 region has the DNA TGTGCCAGTAGCCCCGGCCAGGGCACCTACGAGCAGTACTTC. This gives the protein CASSPGQGTYEQYF.